These T cell receptor beta chains were read from a single sample in a study of T cell responses to AZD1222 COVID-19 vaccine. The data were produced by immunoSEQ multiplex PCR, yet TCRdb's version contains in-frame clones alone and is incomplete. In the table there are 120,000 or so clones, 75% to 85% of which are singletons. The input for sequencing was peripheral blood, taken 28 days after the second AZD1222 dose. The source is an adult who received the AZD1222 COVID-19 vaccine. Each CDR3 is given with its conserved first and last residue. The order of the fields is CDR3 length, V gene, D gene, clone size, J gene, CDR3 DNA, CDR3 protein. The D gene is left open where the match is weak. Clone size is shown for a subset of rows, as once, few, many or a class of expanded clone.

CDR3 length: 13; V gene: TRBV9; D gene: .; clone size: .; J gene: TRBJ2-1; CDR3 DNA: TGTGCCAGCAGCGTATTATCCTACAATGAGCAGTTCTTC; CDR3 protein: CASSVLSYNEQFF
CDR3 length: 12; V gene: TRBV7-9; D gene: .; clone size: .; J gene: TRBJ2-3; CDR3 DNA: TGTGCCAGCAGCTTGCTTACAGATACGCAGTATTTT; CDR3 protein: CASSLLTDTQYF
CDR3 length: 16; V gene: TRBV7-8; D gene: .; clone size: .; J gene: TRBJ1-2; CDR3 DNA: TGTGCCAGCAGCCCGGGGGGGCGTACATCGAACTATGGCTACACCTTC; CDR3 protein: CASSPGGRTSNYGYTF
CDR3 length: 15; V gene: TRBV28; D gene: .; clone size: .; J gene: TRBJ1-5; CDR3 DNA: TGTGCCAGCAGACCGGACGGGGAACTCAATCAGCCCCAGCATTTT; CDR3 protein: CASRPDGELNQPQHF
CDR3 length: 15; V gene: TRBV6-2/TRBV6-3; D gene: .; clone size: .; J gene: TRBJ2-7; CDR3 DNA: TGTGCCAGCAGTTACGGGGGGACAAATTCCTACGAGCAGTACTTC; CDR3 protein: CASSYGGTNSYEQYF
CDR3 length: 15; V gene: TRBV28; D gene: .; clone size: .; J gene: TRBJ1-5; CDR3 DNA: TGTGCCAGCAGGCGCCCCGACACACCAAATCAGCCCCAGCATTTT; CDR3 protein: CASRRPDTPNQPQHF
CDR3 length: 14; V gene: TRBV10-2; D gene: .; clone size: .; J gene: TRBJ1-6; CDR3 DNA: TGCGCCAGCACGGGTATGCCCTATAATTCACCCCTCCACTTT; CDR3 protein: CASTGMPYNSPLHF
CDR3 length: 14; V gene: TRBV5-1; D gene: .; clone size: .; J gene: TRBJ2-3; CDR3 DNA: TGCGCCAGCAGCCAAAGGGACCTCACAGATACGCAGTATTTT; CDR3 protein: CASSQRDLTDTQYF
CDR3 length: 12; V gene: TRBV27; D gene: .; clone size: .; J gene: TRBJ2-7; CDR3 DNA: TGTGCCAGCAGTTTATCAGGGGGGGAGCAGTACTTC; CDR3 protein: CASSLSGGEQYF
CDR3 length: 14; V gene: TRBV7-9; D gene: .; clone size: .; J gene: TRBJ2-2; CDR3 DNA: TGTGCCAGCAGCTTAGACATAGCCACCGGGGAGCTGTTTTTT; CDR3 protein: CASSLDIATGELFF
CDR3 length: 11; V gene: TRBV20-1; D gene: .; clone size: few; J gene: TRBJ2-7; CDR3 DNA: TGCAGTGCTAGGGACGGCTACGAGCAGTACTTC; CDR3 protein: CSARDGYEQYF
CDR3 length: 15; V gene: TRBV19; D gene: .; clone size: .; J gene: TRBJ2-3; CDR3 DNA: TGTGCCAGTAGTACCTACAGGGAAAGCACAGATACGCAGTATTTT; CDR3 protein: CASSTYRESTDTQYF
CDR3 length: 12; V gene: TRBV12-3/TRBV12-4; D gene: .; clone size: .; J gene: TRBJ1-1; CDR3 DNA: TGTGCCAGCAGTCCAGAATATACTGAAGCTTTCTTT; CDR3 protein: CASSPEYTEAFF
CDR3 length: 16; V gene: TRBV2; D gene: .; clone size: .; J gene: TRBJ1-3; CDR3 DNA: TGTGCCAGCAGTGATCGAGGGCCCCGGACGGGAAACACCATATATTTT; CDR3 protein: CASSDRGPRTGNTIYF
CDR3 length: 13; V gene: TRBV28; D gene: .; clone size: .; J gene: TRBJ1-4; CDR3 DNA: TGTGCCAGCAGGACAGACCATAATGAAAAACTGTTTTTT; CDR3 protein: CASRTDHNEKLFF
CDR3 length: 13; V gene: TRBV28; D gene: .; clone size: .; J gene: TRBJ1-2; CDR3 DNA: TGTGCCAGCAGGCCAACAGGGTACTATGGCTACACCTTC; CDR3 protein: CASRPTGYYGYTF
CDR3 length: 13; V gene: TRBV14; D gene: .; clone size: .; J gene: TRBJ1-2; CDR3 DNA: TGTGCCAGCAGCCAAGATCTGGGGTATGGCTACACCTTC; CDR3 protein: CASSQDLGYGYTF
CDR3 length: 13; V gene: TRBV2; D gene: .; clone size: few; J gene: TRBJ2-5; CDR3 DNA: TGTGCCAGCGGTGCAGGAATGGAAGAGACCCAGTACTTC; CDR3 protein: CASGAGMEETQYF
CDR3 length: 15; V gene: TRBV2; D gene: .; clone size: .; J gene: TRBJ1-5; CDR3 DNA: TGTGCCAGCAGTGAAGCGCGGTCAGGGTCGCAGCCCCAGCATTTT; CDR3 protein: CASSEARSGSQPQHF
CDR3 length: 17; V gene: TRBV5-1; D gene: TRBD2; clone size: .; J gene: TRBJ2-7; CDR3 DNA: TGCGCCAGCAGCTACGACCCTCTAGCGGGGGCCCCCTACGAGCAGTACTTC; CDR3 protein: CASSYDPLAGAPYEQYF
CDR3 length: 14; V gene: TRBV28; D gene: TRBD1; clone size: once; J gene: TRBJ1-2; CDR3 DNA: TGTGCCAGCAGAGGGGGACAGGGAAACTATGGCTACACCTTC; CDR3 protein: CASRGGQGNYGYTF
CDR3 length: 15; V gene: TRBV6-5; D gene: .; clone size: .; J gene: TRBJ1-6; CDR3 DNA: TGTGCCAGCAGACAAAAGGGATTGGGAAATTCACCCCTCCACTTT; CDR3 protein: CASRQKGLGNSPLHF
CDR3 length: 14; V gene: TRBV7-2; D gene: .; clone size: once; J gene: TRBJ1-5; CDR3 DNA: TGTGCCAGCAGCTTATTCGTAGGCAATCAGCCCCAGCATTTT; CDR3 protein: CASSLFVGNQPQHF
CDR3 length: 15; V gene: TRBV2; D gene: .; clone size: .; J gene: TRBJ1-4; CDR3 DNA: TGTGCCAGCAGTGTGGAGCGGGGGGCGTTTGCCCTTTCTCCATTT; CDR3 protein: CASSVERGAFALSPF
CDR3 length: 16; V gene: TRBV2; D gene: .; clone size: .; J gene: TRBJ1-1; CDR3 DNA: TGTGCCAGCAGTGAATACTGGGAGACAGGGAACACTGAAGCTTTCTTT; CDR3 protein: CASSEYWETGNTEAFF
CDR3 length: 13; V gene: TRBV6-5; D gene: .; clone size: .; J gene: TRBJ1-1; CDR3 DNA: TGTGCCAGCAGAACCCACCTGAACACTGAAGCTTTCTTT; CDR3 protein: CASRTHLNTEAFF
CDR3 length: 13; V gene: TRBV28; D gene: .; clone size: .; J gene: TRBJ2-2; CDR3 DNA: TGTGCCAGCAGTCCCTACCTGGCCGGGGAGCTGTTTTTT; CDR3 protein: CASSPYLAGELFF
CDR3 length: 15; V gene: TRBV28; D gene: .; clone size: .; J gene: TRBJ2-7; CDR3 DNA: TGTGCCAGCAGTTTAGGCAGGGAGCTAACCTACGAGCAGTACTTC; CDR3 protein: CASSLGRELTYEQYF
CDR3 length: 14; V gene: TRBV5-1; D gene: .; clone size: few; J gene: TRBJ1-3; CDR3 DNA: TGCGCCAGCAGCTTGGGTAGGATTGGAAACACCATATATTTT; CDR3 protein: CASSLGRIGNTIYF
CDR3 length: 15; V gene: TRBV30; D gene: TRBD1; clone size: .; J gene: TRBJ2-7; CDR3 DNA: TGTGCCTGGAGTGGAGGAACAGGGGGCTACCACGAGCAGTACTTC; CDR3 protein: CAWSGGTGGYHEQYF
CDR3 length: 18; V gene: TRBV7-9; D gene: TRBD2; clone size: .; J gene: TRBJ2-3; CDR3 DNA: TGTGCCAGCAGCTCGGATAGCGGGGGGGCCCAATCGATAGATACGCAGTATTTT; CDR3 protein: CASSSDSGGAQSIDTQYF
CDR3 length: 14; V gene: TRBV5-4; D gene: .; clone size: .; J gene: TRBJ1-5; CDR3 DNA: TGTGCCAGCAGCTTGTCGGGGGGCAATCAGCCCCAGCATTTT; CDR3 protein: CASSLSGGNQPQHF
CDR3 length: 17; V gene: TRBV5-4; D gene: .; clone size: .; J gene: TRBJ1-1; CDR3 DNA: TGTGCCAGCAGCTTGGAGGTTGCTGGAATCATGAACACTGAAGCTTTCTTT; CDR3 protein: CASSLEVAGIMNTEAFF
CDR3 length: 15; V gene: TRBV19; D gene: .; clone size: .; J gene: TRBJ1-1; CDR3 DNA: TGTGCCAGTAGTATCGGCAGGGCGAAGAACACTGAAGCTTTCTTT; CDR3 protein: CASSIGRAKNTEAFF
CDR3 length: 15; V gene: TRBV5-5; D gene: TRBD1; clone size: .; J gene: TRBJ2-7; CDR3 DNA: TGTGCCAGCAGCTTGGCCCCGACAGGGTCGGATGGACAGTACTTC; CDR3 protein: CASSLAPTGSDGQYF
CDR3 length: 15; V gene: TRBV27; D gene: TRBD1; clone size: .; J gene: TRBJ1-1; CDR3 DNA: TGTGCCAGCAGGGGACAGGGCTTAATGAACACTGAAGCTTTCTTT; CDR3 protein: CASRGQGLMNTEAFF
CDR3 length: 15; V gene: TRBV7-2; D gene: .; clone size: .; J gene: TRBJ1-2; CDR3 DNA: TGTGCCAGCAGCTCTGGGGATCCCGGGGACTATGGCTACACCTTC; CDR3 protein: CASSSGDPGDYGYTF
CDR3 length: 15; V gene: TRBV19; D gene: TRBD2; clone size: .; J gene: TRBJ2-3; CDR3 DNA: TGTGCCAGTAGTATAGGGTTAGCGGGGGCGGATACGCAGTATTTT; CDR3 protein: CASSIGLAGADTQYF
CDR3 length: 14; V gene: TRBV5-6; D gene: TRBD1; clone size: .; J gene: TRBJ2-2; CDR3 DNA: TGTGCCAGCAGCTTAGACAGGGGAACCGGGGAGCTGTTTTTT; CDR3 protein: CASSLDRGTGELFF
CDR3 length: 15; V gene: TRBV4-1; D gene: .; clone size: .; J gene: TRBJ1-4; CDR3 DNA: TGCGCCAGCAGCTACTACCGTGGCTTGGTCGAAAAACTGTTTTTT; CDR3 protein: CASSYYRGLVEKLFF
CDR3 length: 14; V gene: TRBV19; D gene: TRBD2; clone size: .; J gene: TRBJ2-5; CDR3 DNA: TGTGCCAGTCGAGCGGGGGGGCCGGGGGAGACCCAGTACTTC; CDR3 protein: CASRAGGPGETQYF
CDR3 length: 15; V gene: TRBV6-1; D gene: .; clone size: .; J gene: TRBJ1-2; CDR3 DNA: TGTGCCAGCAGTGAGCAGTTAACAGGGTCGGGCGGCTACACCTTC; CDR3 protein: CASSEQLTGSGGYTF
CDR3 length: 18; V gene: TRBV7-9; D gene: .; clone size: .; J gene: TRBJ2-6; CDR3 DNA: TGTGCCAGCAGCTTAGGGGGGGACGGTACCTCTGGGGCCAACGTCCTGACTTTC; CDR3 protein: CASSLGGDGTSGANVLTF
CDR3 length: 16; V gene: TRBV6-2/TRBV6-3; D gene: .; clone size: .; J gene: TRBJ1-2; CDR3 DNA: TGTGCCAGCAGTAAACTGACAGTGTCCTCAAGGGGTGGCTACACCTTC; CDR3 protein: CASSKLTVSSRGGYTF
CDR3 length: 13; V gene: TRBV7-7; D gene: TRBD1; clone size: .; J gene: TRBJ2-7; CDR3 DNA: TGTGCTAGCAGCCCGGGACAGGGCTACGAGCAGTACTTC; CDR3 protein: CASSPGQGYEQYF
CDR3 length: 13; V gene: TRBV19; D gene: .; clone size: .; J gene: TRBJ1-2; CDR3 DNA: TGTGCCAGTAACACACAGGGATTCTATGGCTACACCTTC; CDR3 protein: CASNTQGFYGYTF
CDR3 length: 13; V gene: TRBV2; D gene: .; clone size: .; J gene: TRBJ1-1; CDR3 DNA: TGTGCCAGCAGTGAATCGGTTAACACTGAAGCTTTCTTT; CDR3 protein: CASSESVNTEAFF
CDR3 length: 12; V gene: TRBV5-5; D gene: .; clone size: .; J gene: TRBJ1-1; CDR3 DNA: TGTGCCAGCAGGGCTCCGAACACTGAAGCTTTCTTT; CDR3 protein: CASRAPNTEAFF
CDR3 length: 12; V gene: TRBV28; D gene: .; clone size: once; J gene: TRBJ1-3; CDR3 DNA: TGTGCCATCGGGGGGGTTAGGAACACCATATATTTT; CDR3 protein: CAIGGVRNTIYF